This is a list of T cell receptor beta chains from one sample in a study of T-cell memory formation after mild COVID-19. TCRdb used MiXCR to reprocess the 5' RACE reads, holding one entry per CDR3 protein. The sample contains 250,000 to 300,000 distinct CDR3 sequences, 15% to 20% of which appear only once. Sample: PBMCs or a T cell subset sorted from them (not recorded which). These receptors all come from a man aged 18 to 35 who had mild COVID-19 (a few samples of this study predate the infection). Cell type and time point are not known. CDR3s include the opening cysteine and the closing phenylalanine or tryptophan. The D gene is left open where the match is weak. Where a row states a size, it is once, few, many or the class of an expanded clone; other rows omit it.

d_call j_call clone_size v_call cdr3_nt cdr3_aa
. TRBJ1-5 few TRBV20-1 TGCAGTGCTAGAGATGGAGGGGACTATCAGCCCCAGCATTTT CSARDGGDYQPQHF
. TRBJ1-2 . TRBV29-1 TGCAGCGTTGCCGCGACGGCTTATGGCTACACCTTC CSVAATAYGYTF
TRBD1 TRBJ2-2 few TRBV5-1 TGCGCCAGCAGCTTGTCAGGACAGGGGGTTACCGGGGAGCTGTTTTTT CASSLSGQGVTGELFF
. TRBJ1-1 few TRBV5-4 TGTGCCAGCAGCTTTCCACAGGGTTTGACTTTCTTT CASSFPQGLTFF
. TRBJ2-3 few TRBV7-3 TGTGCCAGCAGCTTATTTACGGGGGGCGGAGATACGCAGTATTTT CASSLFTGGGDTQYF
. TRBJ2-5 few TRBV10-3 TGTGCCATCAGCGCCGCTGGGACCCAGTACTTC CAISAAGTQYF
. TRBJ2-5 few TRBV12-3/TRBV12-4 TGTGCCAGCAGTTCCCCGGACCAGCGGGAAGAGACCCAGTACTTC CASSSPDQREETQYF
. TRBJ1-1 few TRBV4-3 TGCGCCAGCAGCCAAGATTTTGCCAGGGCTACTGAAGCTTTCTTT CASSQDFARATEAFF
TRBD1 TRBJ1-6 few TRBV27 TGTGCCAGCAGTTCGTGGGACAGGCTTAATTCACCCCTCCACTTT CASSSWDRLNSPLHF
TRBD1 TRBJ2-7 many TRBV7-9 TGTGCCAGCAGCCCCGGACCGTACCGGGACAGATCCTACGAGCAGTACTTC CASSPGPYRDRSYEQYF
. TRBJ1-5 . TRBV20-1 TGCAGTGCCGCTTCCGGGCGCGAAGATATGGTCAATCAGCCCCAGCATTTT CSAASGREDMVNQPQHF
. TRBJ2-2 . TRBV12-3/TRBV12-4 TGTGCCAGCAGTTTATTATCGCGGCCGAACACCGGGGAGCTGTTTTTT CASSLLSRPNTGELFF
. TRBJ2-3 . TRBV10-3 TGTGCCATCAGTGGGGGACGGGACACCACGCACCCTAGCACAGATACGCAGTATTTT CAISGGRDTTHPSTDTQYF
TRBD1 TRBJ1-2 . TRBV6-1 TGTGCCAGCGAACCAGGGGGCGGCTATGGCTACACCTTC CASEPGGGYGYTF
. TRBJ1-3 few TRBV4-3 TGCGCCAGCAGCCAAGATCGGCGGGGGCACTCAACTGAAGACACCATATATTTT CASSQDRRGHSTEDTIYF
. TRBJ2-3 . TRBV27 TGTGCCATCGGGCGGGTCACAGATACGCAGTATTTT CAIGRVTDTQYF
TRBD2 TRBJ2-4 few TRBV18 TGTGCCAGCTCACCTGGCGGGGGGACACTCCTAGCCAAAAACATTCAGTACTTC CASSPGGGTLLAKNIQYF
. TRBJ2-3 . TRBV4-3 TGCGCCAGCAGCCATCAGGTGGTCCAGGGAAGCACAGATACGCAGTATTTT CASSHQVVQGSTDTQYF
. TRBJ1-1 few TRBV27 TGTGCCAGCAGTTCAGGGGAGGGGAACACTGAAGCTTTCTTT CASSSGEGNTEAFF
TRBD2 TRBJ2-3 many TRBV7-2 TGTGCCAGCAGCGGAACCGGGACTAGCGGATCAGATACGCAGTATTTT CASSGTGTSGSDTQYF
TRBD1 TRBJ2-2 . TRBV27 TGTGCCAGCAGTTTAACCCCAGGGGGCGTCGGGGAGCTGTTTTTT CASSLTPGGVGELFF
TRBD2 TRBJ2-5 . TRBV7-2 TGTGCCAGCAGCTCTGCCGCGACTAGCGGGGGGAAAGAGACCCAGTACTTC CASSSAATSGGKETQYF
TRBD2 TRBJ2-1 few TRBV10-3 TGTGCCATCAGTGGGTTCGCGGGGGAGGACGATGAGCAGTTCTTC CAISGFAGEDDEQFF
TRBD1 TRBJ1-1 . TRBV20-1 TGCAGTGCTGGGCATCCGGGACAGGGTGAAGCTTTCTTT CSAGHPGQGEAFF
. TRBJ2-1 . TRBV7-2 TGTGCCAGCAGCCCGTCTCGGGGGGACATAAATGAGCAGTTCTTC CASSPSRGDINEQFF
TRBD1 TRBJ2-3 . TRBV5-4 TGTGCCAGCAGGCGGGACAGGGAGTCAGATACGCAGTATTTT CASRRDRESDTQYF
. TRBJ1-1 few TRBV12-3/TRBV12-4 TGTGCCAGCAGCCAGAACACGAACACTGAAGCTTTCTTT CASSQNTNTEAFF
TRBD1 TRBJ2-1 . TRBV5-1 TGCGCCAGCAGCCAGGAAGCGACAGGGTCGGAGTTCTTC CASSQEATGSEFF
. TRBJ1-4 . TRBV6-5 TGTGCCAGCAGTTGGGGGACTAATGAAAAACTGTTTTTT CASSWGTNEKLFF
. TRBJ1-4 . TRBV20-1 TGCAGTGCTAGACTTACGGTCTATAATGAAAAACTGTTTTTT CSARLTVYNEKLFF
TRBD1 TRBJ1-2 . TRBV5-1 TGCGCCAGCACCCAGGGGGGGACTAGAGACTATGGCTACACCTTC CASTQGGTRDYGYTF
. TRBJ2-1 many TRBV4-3 TGCGCCAGCAGCCAAGAAGGGGATGAGCAGTTCTTC CASSQEGDEQFF
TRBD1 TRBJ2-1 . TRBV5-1 TGCGCCAGCAGCTTGAACAGGGGGACGAATGAGCAGTTCTTC CASSLNRGTNEQFF
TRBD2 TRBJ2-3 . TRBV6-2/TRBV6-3 TGTGCCAGCAGCCCGTCGGGGGGAGTAAGCACAGATACGCAGTATTTT CASSPSGGVSTDTQYF
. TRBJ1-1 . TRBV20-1 TGCAGTGCATTACCTCAGGGGAACACTGAAGCTTTCTTT CSALPQGNTEAFF
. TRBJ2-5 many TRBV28 TGTGCCAGCAGAGGACAGAGGGAGACCCAGTACTTC CASRGQRETQYF
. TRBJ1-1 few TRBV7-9 TGTGCCAGCAGCGGGACTGCCTACCGGAACACTGAAGCTTTCTTT CASSGTAYRNTEAFF
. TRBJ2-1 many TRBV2 TGTGCCAGCAGTGAGTTAACTAGCCCGTACAATGAGCAGTTCTTC CASSELTSPYNEQFF
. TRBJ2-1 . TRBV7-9 TGTGCCAGTACGACGGCGGGGGCTAATGAGCAGTTCTTC CASTTAGANEQFF
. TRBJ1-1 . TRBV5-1 TGCGCCAGCAGCTTAGGAGGCCGGTTGAACACTGAAGCTTTCTTT CASSLGGRLNTEAFF
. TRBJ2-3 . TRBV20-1 TGCAGTTACCGGGGCCCTGGCACAGATACGCAGTATTTT CSYRGPGTDTQYF
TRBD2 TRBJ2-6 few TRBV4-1 TGCGCCAGCAGCGGACTAGGACTAGCGGGGCCTCACTCTGGGGCCAACGTCCTGACTTTC CASSGLGLAGPHSGANVLTF
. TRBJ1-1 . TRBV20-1 TGCAGTGCTCCTCCCGGCTGGAACACTGAAGCTTTCTTT CSAPPGWNTEAFF
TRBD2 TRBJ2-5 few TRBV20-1 TGCAGTGCTAGAGCGGCTAGCGGGGGGATCAAAGAGACCCAGTACTTC CSARAASGGIKETQYF
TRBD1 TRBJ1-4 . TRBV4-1 TGCGCCAGCAGCCCCGGGGGCCGGCAGGGGGCGACGAATGAAAAACTGTTTTTT CASSPGGRQGATNEKLFF
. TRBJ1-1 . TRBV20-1 TGCAGTGCTAGAGACCGCTCTCGGGTGAACACTGAAGCTTTCTTT CSARDRSRVNTEAFF
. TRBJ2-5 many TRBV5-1 TGCGCCAGCAGCTTGATTGAGGAGACCCAGTACTTC CASSLIEETQYF
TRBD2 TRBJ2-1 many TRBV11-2 TGTGCCAGCAGCTTAGATCCGGGGCTAGCGGGGGCCCTATACAATGAGCAGTTCTTC CASSLDPGLAGALYNEQFF
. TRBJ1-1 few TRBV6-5 TGTGCCAGCAGTTACTCGTGGACTACGGACACTGAAGCTTTCTTT CASSYSWTTDTEAFF
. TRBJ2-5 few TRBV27 TGTGCCAGCAGTCCTGGACTGGGCTTTTGGGAGACCCAGTACTTC CASSPGLGFWETQYF
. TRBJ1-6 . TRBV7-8 TGTGCCAGCAGCTTTTGGGCCGGGGTTGCGAATTCACCCCTCCACTTT CASSFWAGVANSPLHF
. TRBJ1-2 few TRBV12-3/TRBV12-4 TGTGCCAGCAGTTTCGGGGGCAGAGGAGGCTACACCTTC CASSFGGRGGYTF
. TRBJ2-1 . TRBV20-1 TGCAGTGCTAGAGGGTACAGCTCCTACAATGAGCAGTTCTTC CSARGYSSYNEQFF